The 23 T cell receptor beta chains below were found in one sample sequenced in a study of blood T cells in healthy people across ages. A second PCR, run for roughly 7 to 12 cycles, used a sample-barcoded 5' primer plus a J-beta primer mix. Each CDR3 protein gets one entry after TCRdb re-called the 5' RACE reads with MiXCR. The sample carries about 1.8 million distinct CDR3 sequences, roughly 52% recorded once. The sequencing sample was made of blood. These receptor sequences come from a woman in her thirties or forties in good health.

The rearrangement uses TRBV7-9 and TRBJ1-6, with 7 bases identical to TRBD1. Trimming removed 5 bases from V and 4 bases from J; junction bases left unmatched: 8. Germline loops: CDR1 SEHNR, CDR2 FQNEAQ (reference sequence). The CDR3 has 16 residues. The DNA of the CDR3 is TGTGCCAGCAGCCTTACCGGGACAGTTTATAATTCACCCCTCCACTTT. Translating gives CASSLTGTVYNSPLHF.

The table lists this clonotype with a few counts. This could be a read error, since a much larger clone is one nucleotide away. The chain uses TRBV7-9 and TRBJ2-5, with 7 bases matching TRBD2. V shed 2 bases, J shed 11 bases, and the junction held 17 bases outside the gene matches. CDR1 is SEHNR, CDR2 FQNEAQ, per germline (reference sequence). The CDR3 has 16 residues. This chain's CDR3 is CASSLKKAGVGNEQYF. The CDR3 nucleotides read TGTGCCAGCAGCTTAAAAAAGGCGGGAGTCGGAAATGAGCAGTACTTC.

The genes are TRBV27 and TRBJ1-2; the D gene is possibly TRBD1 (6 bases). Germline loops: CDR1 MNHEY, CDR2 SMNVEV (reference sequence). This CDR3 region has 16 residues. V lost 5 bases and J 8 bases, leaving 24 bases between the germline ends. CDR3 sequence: CASSPGTRGVYGGYTF. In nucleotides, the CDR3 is TGTGCCAGCAGTCCCGGTACAAGGGGGGTTTACGGCGGCTACACCTTC.

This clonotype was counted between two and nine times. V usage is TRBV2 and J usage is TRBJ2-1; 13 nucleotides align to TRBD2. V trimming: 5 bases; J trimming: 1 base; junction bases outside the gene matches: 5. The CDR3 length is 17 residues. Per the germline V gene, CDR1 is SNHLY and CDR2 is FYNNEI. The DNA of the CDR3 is TGTGCCAGCAGTACTGAGACTAGCGGGGGGTCCTACAATGAGCAGTTCTTC. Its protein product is CASSTETSGGSYNEQFF. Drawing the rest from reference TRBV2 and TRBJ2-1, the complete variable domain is EPEVTQTPSHQVTQMGQEVILRCVPISNHLYFYWYRQILGQKVEFLVSFYNNEISEKSEIFDDQFSVERPDGSNFTLKIRSTKLEDSAMYFCASSTETSGGSYNEQFFGPGTRLTVL.

In nucleotides, the CDR3 is TGTGCCAGCAGTGCGAGGGGACTAGACAATGAGCAGTTCTTC. Translated, it gives CASSARGLDNEQFF. The chain joins TRBV6-5 to TRBJ2-1; 8 positions match TRBD2. Unmatched junction bases numbered 5, after V lost 5 bases and J lost 5 bases. CDR3 size: 14 residues. The germline gives CDR1 MNHEY, CDR2 SVGAGI.

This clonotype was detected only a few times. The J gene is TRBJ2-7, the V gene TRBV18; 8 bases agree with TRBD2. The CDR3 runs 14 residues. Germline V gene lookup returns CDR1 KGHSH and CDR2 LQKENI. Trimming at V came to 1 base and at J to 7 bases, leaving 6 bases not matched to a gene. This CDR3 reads CASSPLLASGEQYF. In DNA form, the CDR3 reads TGTGCCAGCTCACCACTCCTCGCTAGCGGGGAGCAGTACTTC. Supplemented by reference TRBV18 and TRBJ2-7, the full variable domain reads NAGVMQNPRHLVRRRGQEARLRCSPMKGHSHVYWYRQLPEEGLKFMVYLQKENIIDESGMPKERFSAEFPKEGPSILRIQQVVRGDSAAYFCASSPLLASGEQYFGPGTRLTVT.

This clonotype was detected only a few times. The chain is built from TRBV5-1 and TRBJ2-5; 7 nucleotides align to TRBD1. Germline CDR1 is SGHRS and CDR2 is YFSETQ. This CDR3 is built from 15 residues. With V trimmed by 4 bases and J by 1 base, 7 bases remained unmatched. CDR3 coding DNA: TGCGCCAGCAGCCTGGGACAGCCGGTCCAAGAGACCCAGTACTTC. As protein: CASSLGQPVQETQYF.

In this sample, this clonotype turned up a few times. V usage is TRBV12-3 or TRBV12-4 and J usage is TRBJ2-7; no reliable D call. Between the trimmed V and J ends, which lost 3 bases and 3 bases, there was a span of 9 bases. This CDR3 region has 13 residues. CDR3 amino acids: CASSLMQIYEQYF. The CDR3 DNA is TGTGCCAGCAGTTTGATGCAGATCTACGAGCAGTACTTC.

The CDR3, as DNA: TGTGCCAGCAGTTCAGGACAGGGGGCTCAAAGGAATGGCTACACCTTC. This sequence encodes CASSSGQGAQRNGYTF. This sequence joins TRBV6-6 and TRBJ1-2; 11 bases match TRBD1. CDR1 and CDR2 (germline): MNHNY, SVGAGI (reference sequence). With 4 bases clipped from V and 6 bases from J, the junction kept 10 bases outside the gene matches. This CDR3 has 16 amino acids.

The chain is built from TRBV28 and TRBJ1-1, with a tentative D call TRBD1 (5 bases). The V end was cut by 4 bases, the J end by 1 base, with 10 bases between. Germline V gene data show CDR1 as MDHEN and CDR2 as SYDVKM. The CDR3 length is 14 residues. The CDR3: CASSSPGQNTEAFF. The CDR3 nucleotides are TGTGCCAGCAGTTCCCCGGGGCAGAACACTGAAGCTTTCTTT.

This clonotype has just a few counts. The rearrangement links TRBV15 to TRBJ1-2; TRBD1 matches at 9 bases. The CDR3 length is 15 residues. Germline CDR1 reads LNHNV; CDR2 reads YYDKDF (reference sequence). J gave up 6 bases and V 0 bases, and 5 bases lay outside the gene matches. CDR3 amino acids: CATSRDRTGGDGYTF. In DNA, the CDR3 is TGTGCCACCAGCAGAGACAGAACAGGGGGCGATGGCTACACCTTC.

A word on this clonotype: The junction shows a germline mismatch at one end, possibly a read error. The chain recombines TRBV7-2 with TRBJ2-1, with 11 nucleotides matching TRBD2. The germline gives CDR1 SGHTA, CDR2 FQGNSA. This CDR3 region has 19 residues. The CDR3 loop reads CASSLGLAGGSSSCNEQFF. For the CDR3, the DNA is TGTGCCAGCAGCTTAGGGCTAGCGGGGGGCTCTAGCTCCTGCAATGAGCAGTTCTTC.

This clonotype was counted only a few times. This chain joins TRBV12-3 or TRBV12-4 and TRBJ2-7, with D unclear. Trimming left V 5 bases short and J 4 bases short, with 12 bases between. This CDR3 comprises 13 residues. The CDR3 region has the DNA TGTGCCAGCAGTCGAAGTGTGTTGTACGAGCAGTACTTC. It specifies CASSRSVLYEQYF.

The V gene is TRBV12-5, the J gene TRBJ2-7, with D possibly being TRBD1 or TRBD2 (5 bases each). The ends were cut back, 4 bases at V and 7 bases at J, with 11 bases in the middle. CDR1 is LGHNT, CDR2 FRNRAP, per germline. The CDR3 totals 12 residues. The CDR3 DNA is TGTGCTAGTGGTTCCGATGGGGGTGAGCAGTACTTC. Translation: CASGSDGGEQYF.

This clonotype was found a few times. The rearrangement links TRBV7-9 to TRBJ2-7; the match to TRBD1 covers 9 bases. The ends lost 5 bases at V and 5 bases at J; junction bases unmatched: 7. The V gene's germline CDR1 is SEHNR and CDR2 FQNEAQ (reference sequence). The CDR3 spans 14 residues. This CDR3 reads CASSLRDRVHEQYF. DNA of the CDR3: TGTGCCAGCAGCCTCCGGGACAGGGTCCACGAGCAGTACTTC.

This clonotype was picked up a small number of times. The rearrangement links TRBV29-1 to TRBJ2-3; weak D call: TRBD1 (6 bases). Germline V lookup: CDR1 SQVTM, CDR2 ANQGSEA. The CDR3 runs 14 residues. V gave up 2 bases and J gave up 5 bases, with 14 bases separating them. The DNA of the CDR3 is TGCAGCGTTGAATCACCGGGACAAGGAGATACGCAGTATTTT. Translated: CSVESPGQGDTQYF.

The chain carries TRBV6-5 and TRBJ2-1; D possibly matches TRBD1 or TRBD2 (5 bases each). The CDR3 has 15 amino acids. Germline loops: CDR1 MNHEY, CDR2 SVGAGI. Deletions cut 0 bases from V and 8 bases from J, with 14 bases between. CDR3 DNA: TGTGCCAGCAGTTACTCGGGACCTATTAAGTATGAGCAGTTCTTC. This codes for CASSYSGPIKYEQFF.

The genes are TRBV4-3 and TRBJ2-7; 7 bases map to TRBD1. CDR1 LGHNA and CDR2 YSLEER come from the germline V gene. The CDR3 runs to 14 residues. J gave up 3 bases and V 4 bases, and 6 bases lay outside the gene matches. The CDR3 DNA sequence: TGCGCCAGCAGCCCCGGGACAGAGCTCTACGAGCAGTACTTC. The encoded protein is CASSPGTELYEQYF.

CDR3 in amino acids: CSARGQVKNIQYF. As DNA, the CDR3 is TGCAGTGCCCGGGGACAGGTCAAAAACATTCAGTACTTC. The gene calls are TRBV20-1 and TRBJ2-4; 8 bases map to TRBD1. CDR1 and CDR2 from the germline V gene are DFQATT and SNEGSKA (reference sequence). V trimming: 6 bases; J trimming: 3 bases; junction bases outside the gene matches: 4. This CDR3 has 13 amino acids.

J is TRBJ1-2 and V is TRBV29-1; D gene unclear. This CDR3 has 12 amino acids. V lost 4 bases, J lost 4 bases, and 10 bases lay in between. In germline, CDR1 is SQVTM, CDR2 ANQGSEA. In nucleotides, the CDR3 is TGCAGCGTTGCGGGAGATAGCTATGGCTACACCTTC. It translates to CSVAGDSYGYTF.

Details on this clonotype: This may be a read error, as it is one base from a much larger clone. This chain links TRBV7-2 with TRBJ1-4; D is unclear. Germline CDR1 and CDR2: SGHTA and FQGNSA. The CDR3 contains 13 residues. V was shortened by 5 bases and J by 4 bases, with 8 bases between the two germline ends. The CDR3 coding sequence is TGTGCCAGCAGCCAGTGCCTTAATGAAAAACTGTTTTTT. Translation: CASSQCLNEKLFF.

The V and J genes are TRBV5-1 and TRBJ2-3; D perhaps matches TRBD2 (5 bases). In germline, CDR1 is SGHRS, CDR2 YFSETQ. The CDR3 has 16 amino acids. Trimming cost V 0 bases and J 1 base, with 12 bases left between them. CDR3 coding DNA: TGCGCCAGCAGCTTGGGCGGGTCGATGGGCACAGATACGCAGTATTTT. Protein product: CASSLGGSMGTDTQYF.

The CDR3 is CSASEGDEQYF. The CDR3 DNA follows: TGCAGTGCTAGTGAGGGGGACGAGCAGTACTTC. This chain joins TRBV20-1 and TRBJ2-5, with D possibly TRBD1 on 6 matching bases. TRBJ2-7 explains the end of the DNA better; the J call may be wrong. CDR1 DFQATT and CDR2 SNEGSKA come from the germline V gene (reference sequence). CDR3 length: 11 residues.